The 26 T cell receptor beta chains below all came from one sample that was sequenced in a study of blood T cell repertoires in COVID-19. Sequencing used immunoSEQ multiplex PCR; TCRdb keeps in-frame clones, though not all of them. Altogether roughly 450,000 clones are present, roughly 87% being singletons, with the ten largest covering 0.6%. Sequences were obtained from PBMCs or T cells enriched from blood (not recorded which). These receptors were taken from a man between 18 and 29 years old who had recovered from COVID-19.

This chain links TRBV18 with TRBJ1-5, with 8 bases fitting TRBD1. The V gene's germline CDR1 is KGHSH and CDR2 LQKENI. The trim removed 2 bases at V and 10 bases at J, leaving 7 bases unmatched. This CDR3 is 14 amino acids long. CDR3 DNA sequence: TGTGCCAGCTCACCAGGGACAGGCGATCGACCCCAGCATTTT. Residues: CASSPGTGDRPQHF. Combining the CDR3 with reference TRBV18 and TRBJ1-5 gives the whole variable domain NAGVMQNPRHLVRRRGQEARLRCSPMKGHSHVYWYRQLPEEGLKFMVYLQKENIIDESGMPKERFSAEFPKEGPSILRIQQVVRGDSAAYFCASSPGTGDRPQHFGDGTRLSIL.

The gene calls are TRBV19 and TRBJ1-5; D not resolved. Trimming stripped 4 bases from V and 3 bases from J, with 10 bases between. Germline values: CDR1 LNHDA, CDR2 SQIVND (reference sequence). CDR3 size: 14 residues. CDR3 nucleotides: TGTGCCAGTAGTACCTCCTCCTACAATCAGCCCCAGCATTTT. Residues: CASSTSSYNQPQHF.

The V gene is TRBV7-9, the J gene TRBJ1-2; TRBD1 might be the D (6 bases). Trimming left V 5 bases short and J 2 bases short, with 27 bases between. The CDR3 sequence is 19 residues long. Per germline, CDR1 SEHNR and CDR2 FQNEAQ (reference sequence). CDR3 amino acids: CASSPHPGDVEAYNYGYTF. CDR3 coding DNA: TGTGCCAGCAGCCCACACCCAGGGGACGTGGAAGCCTACAACTATGGCTACACCTTC.

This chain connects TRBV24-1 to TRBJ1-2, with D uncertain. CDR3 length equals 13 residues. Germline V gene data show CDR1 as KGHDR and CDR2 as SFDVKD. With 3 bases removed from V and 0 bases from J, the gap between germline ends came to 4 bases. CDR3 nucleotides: TGTGCCACCAGTGATCACTCTAACTATGGCTACACCTTC. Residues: CATSDHSNYGYTF.

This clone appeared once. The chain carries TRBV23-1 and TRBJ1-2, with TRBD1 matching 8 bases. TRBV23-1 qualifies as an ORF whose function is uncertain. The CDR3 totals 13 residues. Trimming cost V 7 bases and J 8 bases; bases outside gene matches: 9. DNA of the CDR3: TGCGCCAGCACTCTCGGACAGGGTGACGGCTACACCTTC. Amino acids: CASTLGQGDGYTF.

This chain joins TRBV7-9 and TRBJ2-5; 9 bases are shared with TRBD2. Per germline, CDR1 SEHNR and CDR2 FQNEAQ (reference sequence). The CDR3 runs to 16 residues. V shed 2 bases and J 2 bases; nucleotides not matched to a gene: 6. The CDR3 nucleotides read TGTGCCAGCAGCTTAATTGTTCTAGCGGGGCAAGAGACCCAGTACTTC. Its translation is CASSLIVLAGQETQYF. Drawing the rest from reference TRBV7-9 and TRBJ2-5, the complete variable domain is DTGVSQNPRHKITKRGQNVTFRCDPISEHNRLYWYRQTLGQGPEFLTYFQNEAQLEKSRLLSDRFSAERPKGSFSTLEIQRTEQGDSAMYLCASSLIVLAGQETQYFGPGTRLLVL.

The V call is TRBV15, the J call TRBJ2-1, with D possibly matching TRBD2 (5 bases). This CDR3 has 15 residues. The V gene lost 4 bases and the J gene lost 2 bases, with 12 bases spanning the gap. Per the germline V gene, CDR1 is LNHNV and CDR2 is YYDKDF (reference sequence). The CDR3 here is CATSMRVRAYNEQFF. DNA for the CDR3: TGTGCCACCAGCATGAGGGTAAGGGCCTACAATGAGCAGTTCTTC.

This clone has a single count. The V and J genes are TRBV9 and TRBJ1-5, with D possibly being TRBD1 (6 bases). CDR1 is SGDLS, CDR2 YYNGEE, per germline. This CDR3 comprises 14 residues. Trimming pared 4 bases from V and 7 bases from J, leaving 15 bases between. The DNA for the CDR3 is TGTGCCAGCAGCCCAGGTAACAGGGACCAGCCCCAGCATTTT. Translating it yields CASSPGNRDQPQHF.

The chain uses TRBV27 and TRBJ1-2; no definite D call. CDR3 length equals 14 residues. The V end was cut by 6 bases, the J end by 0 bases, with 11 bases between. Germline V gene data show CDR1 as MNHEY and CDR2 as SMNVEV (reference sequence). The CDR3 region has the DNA TGTGCCAGCAGGACCACAGCTACTAACTATGGCTACACCTTC. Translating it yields CASRTTATNYGYTF.

The CDR3 region is CASSSPDQETQYF. The CDR3, as DNA: TGTGCCAGTAGTTCACCGGACCAAGAGACCCAGTACTTC. The chain is built from TRBV19 and TRBJ2-5; D call uncertain. In germline, CDR1 is LNHDA, CDR2 SQIVND (reference sequence). V was cut by 5 bases and J by 0 bases, with 7 bases left in between. This CDR3 spans 13 amino acids.

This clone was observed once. The CDR3 coding sequence is TGTGCCAGCAGCTTAGAGATTAGTAATGAAAAACTGTTTTTT. It translates to CASSLEISNEKLFF. This sequence joins TRBV11-2 and TRBJ1-4; D call uncertain. Per germline, CDR1 SGHAT and CDR2 FQNNGV. The CDR3 is 14 residues long. Trimming pared 0 bases from V and 4 bases from J, leaving 6 bases between.

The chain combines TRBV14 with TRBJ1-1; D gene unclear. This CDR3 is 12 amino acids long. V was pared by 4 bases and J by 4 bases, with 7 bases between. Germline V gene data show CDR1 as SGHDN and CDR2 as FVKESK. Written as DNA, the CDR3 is TGTGCCAGCAGCCGCACTCGCACTGAAGCTTTCTTT. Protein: CASSRTRTEAFF.

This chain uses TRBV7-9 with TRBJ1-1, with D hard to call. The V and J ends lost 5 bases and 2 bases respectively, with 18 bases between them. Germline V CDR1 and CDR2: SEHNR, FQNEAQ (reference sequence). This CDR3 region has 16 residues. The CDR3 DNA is TGTGCCAGCAGCCCCCTCGAGGCCGGGTTTAACACTGAAGCTTTCTTT. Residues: CASSPLEAGFNTEAFF.

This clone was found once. The CDR3 spells CATSSEQGYEQYF. The CDR3 DNA sequence: TGTGCCACCAGCAGCGAACAGGGTTACGAGCAGTACTTC. This chain uses TRBV15 with TRBJ2-7; the D gene is possibly TRBD1 (6 bases). The germline V gene has CDR1 LNHNV and CDR2 YYDKDF (reference sequence). This CDR3 has 13 amino acids. Between the trimmed V and J ends, which lost 3 bases and 4 bases, there was a span of 10 bases. Complete variable domain (other parts from reference TRBV15 and TRBJ2-7): DAMVIQNPRYQVTQFGKPVTLSCSQTLNHNVMYWYQQKSSQAPKLLFHYYDKDFNNEADTPDNFQSRRPNTSFCFLDIRSPGLGDTAMYLCATSSEQGYEQYFGPGTRLTVT.

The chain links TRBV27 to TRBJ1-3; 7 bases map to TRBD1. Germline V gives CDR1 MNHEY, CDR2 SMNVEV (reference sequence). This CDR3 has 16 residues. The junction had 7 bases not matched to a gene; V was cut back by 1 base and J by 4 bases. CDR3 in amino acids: CASSLFAPGQGNTIYF. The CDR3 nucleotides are TGTGCCAGCAGTTTATTTGCCCCGGGACAGGGAAACACCATATATTTT.

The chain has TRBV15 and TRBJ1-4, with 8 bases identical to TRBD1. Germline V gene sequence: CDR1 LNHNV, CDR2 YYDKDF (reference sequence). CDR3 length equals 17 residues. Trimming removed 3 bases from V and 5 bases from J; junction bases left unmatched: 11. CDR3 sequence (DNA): TGTGCCACCAGCAGCGGGGCAGGGGGCGTCCCCAATGAAAAACTGTTTTTT. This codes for CATSSGAGGVPNEKLFF. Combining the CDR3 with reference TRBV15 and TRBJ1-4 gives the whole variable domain DAMVIQNPRYQVTQFGKPVTLSCSQTLNHNVMYWYQQKSSQAPKLLFHYYDKDFNNEADTPDNFQSRRPNTSFCFLDIRSPGLGDTAMYLCATSSGAGGVPNEKLFFGSGTQLSVL.

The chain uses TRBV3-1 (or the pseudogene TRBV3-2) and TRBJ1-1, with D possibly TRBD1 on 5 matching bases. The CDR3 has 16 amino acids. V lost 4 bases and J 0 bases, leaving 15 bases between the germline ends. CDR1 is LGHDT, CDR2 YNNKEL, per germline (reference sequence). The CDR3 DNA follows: TGTGCCAGCAGCCGAGGAAGGGGCTCGGTGAACACTGAAGCTTTCTTT. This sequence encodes CASSRGRGSVNTEAFF.

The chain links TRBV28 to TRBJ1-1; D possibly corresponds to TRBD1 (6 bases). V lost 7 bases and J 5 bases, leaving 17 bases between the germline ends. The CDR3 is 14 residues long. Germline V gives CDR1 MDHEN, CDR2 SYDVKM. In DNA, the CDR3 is TGTGCCAGCACCCTTAGGGGGGGTCGAACTGAAGCTTTCTTT. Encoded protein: CASTLRGGRTEAFF.

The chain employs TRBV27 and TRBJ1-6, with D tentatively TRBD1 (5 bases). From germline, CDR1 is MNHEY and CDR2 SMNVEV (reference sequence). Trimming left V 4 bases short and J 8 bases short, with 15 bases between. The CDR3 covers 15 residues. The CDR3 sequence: CASSSLRDFDSPLHF. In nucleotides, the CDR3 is TGTGCCAGCAGTTCCCTCAGGGATTTCGATTCACCCCTCCACTTT.

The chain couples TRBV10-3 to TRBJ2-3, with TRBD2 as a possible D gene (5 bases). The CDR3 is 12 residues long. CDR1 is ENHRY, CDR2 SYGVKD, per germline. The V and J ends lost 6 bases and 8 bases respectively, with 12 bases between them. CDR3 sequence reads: CAISAPEGTQYF. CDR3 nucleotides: TGTGCCATCAGCGCCCCTGAGGGTACGCAGTATTTT.

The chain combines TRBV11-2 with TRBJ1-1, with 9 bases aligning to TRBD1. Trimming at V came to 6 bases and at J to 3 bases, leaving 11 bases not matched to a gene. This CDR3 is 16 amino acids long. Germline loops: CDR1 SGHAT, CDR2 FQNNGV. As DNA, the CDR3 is TGTGCCAGCAGGCCCTCCAGGGACAGGGTGGACACTGAAGCTTTCTTT. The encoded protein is CASRPSRDRVDTEAFF.

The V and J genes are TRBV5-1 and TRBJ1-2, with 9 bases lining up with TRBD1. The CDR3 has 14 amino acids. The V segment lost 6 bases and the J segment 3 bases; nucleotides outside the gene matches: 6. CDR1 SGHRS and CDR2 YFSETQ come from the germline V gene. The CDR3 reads CASTKTGGDYGYTF. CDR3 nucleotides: TGCGCCAGCACCAAGACAGGGGGGGACTATGGCTACACCTTC.

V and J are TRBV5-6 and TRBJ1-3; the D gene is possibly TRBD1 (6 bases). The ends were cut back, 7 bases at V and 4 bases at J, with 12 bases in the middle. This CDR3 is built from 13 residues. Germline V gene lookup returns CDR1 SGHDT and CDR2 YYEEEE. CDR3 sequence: CASARGLGNTIYF. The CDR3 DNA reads TGTGCCAGCGCCAGGGGATTGGGAAACACCATATATTTT.

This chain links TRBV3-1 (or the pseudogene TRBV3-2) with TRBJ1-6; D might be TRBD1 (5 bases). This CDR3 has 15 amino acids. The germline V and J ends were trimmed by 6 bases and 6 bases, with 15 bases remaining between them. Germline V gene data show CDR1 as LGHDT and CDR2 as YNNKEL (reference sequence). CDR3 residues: CASRETADSNSPLHF. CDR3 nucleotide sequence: TGTGCCAGCAGAGAAACCGCTGACAGTAATTCACCCCTCCACTTT.

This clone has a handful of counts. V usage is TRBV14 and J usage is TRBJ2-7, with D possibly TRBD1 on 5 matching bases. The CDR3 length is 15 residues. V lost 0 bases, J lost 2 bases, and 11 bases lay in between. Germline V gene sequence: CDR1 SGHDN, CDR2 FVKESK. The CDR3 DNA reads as TGTGCCAGCAGCCAAGACGGACAAATCCCCTACGAGCAGTACTTC. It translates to CASSQDGQIPYEQYF.

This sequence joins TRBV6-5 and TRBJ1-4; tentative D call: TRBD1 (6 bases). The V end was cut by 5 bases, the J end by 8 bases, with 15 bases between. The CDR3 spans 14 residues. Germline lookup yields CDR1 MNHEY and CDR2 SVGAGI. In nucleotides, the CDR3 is TGTGCCAGCAGTAAAATACAGGGCTGGGAAAAACTGTTTTTT. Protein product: CASSKIQGWEKLFF.